This T cell receptor beta chain was identified in a study of early T cells in non-severe SARS-CoV-2 infection. This clonotype rates as medium-sized (0.01 to 0.1%). In TCRdb, the 5' RACE reads were re-called with MiXCR into one record per CDR3 protein. In the table there are around 33,000 distinct CDR3 sequences, less than 8.5% of which are singletons. V shed 5 bases and J shed 2 bases, with 12 bases lying between them. This CDR3 is 14 amino acids long. Per the germline V gene, CDR1 is MNHEY and CDR2 is SVGEGT. Sequencing was done on a sample of whole blood. The chain couples TRBV6-2 or TRBV6-3 to TRBJ2-5; TRBD2 might be the D (5 bases). The receptor's source is an adult who was a healthcare worker with PCR-confirmed SARS-CoV-2 infection or an uninfected control (not recorded which). CDR3 amino acids: CASSPEGPQETQYF. The CDR3, as DNA: TGTGCCAGCAGTCCAGAGGGTCCTCAAGAGACCCAGTACTTC.